This TCR beta chain was captured in a study of shared clonotypes between healthy human individuals. Germline V gene data show CDR1 as SGHAT and CDR2 as FQNNGV. The CDR3 is 14 residues long. The V and J ends lost 1 base and 6 bases respectively, with 12 bases between them. Some clones are missing from TCRdb's copy, which holds only in-frame ones; the method was immunoSEQ multiplex PCR. The sample holds nearly 750,000 clones, 72% seen once. The sequenced sample consisted of memory CD4+ T cells sorted from blood. Subset of the sample: CD45RA-negative fraction. The chain is built from TRBV11-2 and TRBJ1-1, with a possible D match to TRBD1 (5 bases). The sequence was obtained from a woman in her 30s in good health. CDR3 sequence: CASSLAWAGPEAFF. DNA of the CDR3: TGTGCCAGCAGCTTAGCGTGGGCAGGGCCTGAAGCTTTCTTT.